These 3 T cell receptor beta chains originate from one sample sequenced in a study of tumor T cells in aggressive B-cell lymphoma. Assay used: immunoSEQ multiplex PCR; TCRdb lists only in-frame clones, some missing. The table has 6,200 or so clones, approximately 86% seen once. Sequencing was performed on tumor tissue. The source is an adult with diffuse large B cell lymphoma. Some clones in this sample may be carry-over from other donors' samples.

The V gene is TRBV4-3, the J gene TRBJ2-7; 7 bases are shared with TRBD2. CDR1 and CDR2 from the germline V gene are LGHNA and YSLEER. This CDR3 is built from 15 residues. The J segment lost 6 bases and the V segment lost 1 base, leaving 9 bases of the junction unmatched. The CDR3 region is CASSQGRGGPGEQYF. CDR3 bases: TGCGCCAGCAGCCAAGGGCGGGGAGGGCCTGGCGAGCAGTACTTC.

This clone appeared a single time. V and J are TRBV7-2 and TRBJ1-2, with D uncertain. CDR1 is SGHTA, CDR2 FQGNSA, per germline. The V end was cut by 1 base, the J end by 5 bases, with 5 bases between. CDR3 length equals 12 residues. The CDR3 here is CASSLGEYGYTF. Here the CDR3 DNA reads TGTGCCAGCAGCTTAGGGGAGTATGGCTACACCTTC.

This sequence joins TRBV15 and TRBJ2-5; TRBD2 aligns across 7 bases. The CDR3 runs to 15 residues. The germline V gene has CDR1 LNHNV and CDR2 YYDKDF (reference sequence). With 0 bases clipped from V and 5 bases from J, the junction kept 6 bases outside the gene matches. The CDR3 sequence is CATSRDRGDWETQYF. As DNA, the CDR3 is TGTGCCACCAGCAGAGACCGGGGGGATTGGGAGACCCAGTACTTC.